The text below deals with one TCR beta chain. Its antigen remains unidentified. The data stem from a study of cytomegalovirus exposure and HLA in healthy donors. General study points: A list of approximately 150 TCR beta chains associated with cytomegalovirus was given. In the 120 or so validation repertoires, around 95% of cluster scores exceeded 0, per a later analysis.

Trimming left V 4 bases short and J 4 bases short, with 17 bases between. The CDR3 loop spans 15 amino acids. Germline V gene data show CDR1 as SGHRS and CDR2 as YFSETQ. Using immunoSEQ multiplex PCR, the repertoire was profiled, and TCRdb retains in-frame clones only, with some absent. The repertoire includes 240,000 or so clones, 75% to 90% of them detected once, and roughly 1.2% sits in the top ten. This TCR came from a woman aged 25-40 years in good health and CMV-seropositive. This sequence joins TRBV5-1 and TRBJ1-1; D gene uncertain. Specimen: PBMCs. The CDR3 nucleotides are TGCGCCAGCAGCGCGTTACCCCAACGGGGCACTGAAGCTTTCTTT. It encodes CASSALPQRGTEAFF.